Presented here are 16 T cell receptor beta chains from one specimen sequenced in a study of STAT5B mutations in CD4+ large granular lymphocyte leukemia. Produced via immunoSEQ multiplex PCR; TCRdb's table is partial and in-frame only. The data hold roughly 40,000 clones, with 80% to 90% observed a single time. Material: CD4+ T cells from blood buffy coats. The receptors originated from a human donor in good health.

V gene TRBV11-2 combines with J gene TRBJ2-1; TRBD2 matches 8 bases. V was clipped by 5 bases and J by 6 bases; unmatched bases: 12. The CDR3 totals 16 residues. Germline CDR1 is SGHAT and CDR2 is FQNNGV. The CDR3 bases are TGTGCCAGCAGCCCCCGGAGAGGAGCGGGAGTCAATGAGCAGTTCTTC. Its translation is CASSPRRGAGVNEQFF.

The V call is TRBV6-1, the J call TRBJ2-1, with 12 bases aligning to TRBD2. In germline, CDR1 is MNHNS, CDR2 SASEGT. V shed 2 bases and J 6 bases; nucleotides not matched to a gene: 8. The length of the CDR3 is 17 residues. The CDR3 DNA sequence: TGTGCCAGCAGTGAACGGGCTAGCGGGAGGGTTGGCAATGAGCAGTTCTTC. This sequence encodes CASSERASGRVGNEQFF.

This chain uses TRBV7-9 with TRBJ2-2; 8 nucleotides agree with TRBD1. V gave up 1 base and J gave up 1 base; unmatched junction bases: 5. The germline V gene encodes CDR1 SEHNR and CDR2 FQNEAQ (reference sequence). The CDR3 is 17 residues long. The CDR3: CASSLGTGRLNTGELFF. CDR3 bases: TGTGCCAGCAGCTTAGGGACAGGGCGATTGAACACCGGGGAGCTGTTTTTT. Supplemented by reference TRBV7-9 and TRBJ2-2, the full variable domain reads DTGVSQNPRHKITKRGQNVTFRCDPISEHNRLYWYRQTLGQGPEFLTYFQNEAQLEKSRLLSDRFSAERPKGSFSTLEIQRTEQGDSAMYLCASSLGTGRLNTGELFFGEGSRLTVL.

The genes are TRBV7-2 and TRBJ2-3; 11 nucleotides align to TRBD2. The CDR3 extends over 16 amino acids. V lost 5 bases to trimming and J lost 0 bases; unmatched junction nucleotides: 4. Germline loops: CDR1 SGHTA, CDR2 FQGNSA. The CDR3 loop is CASSPRTSGSTDTQYF. For the CDR3, the DNA is TGTGCCAGCAGCCCCCGGACTAGCGGGAGCACAGATACGCAGTATTTT.

V is TRBV11-3 and J is TRBJ2-5; D call uncertain. V lost 1 base and J 0 bases, leaving 6 bases between the germline ends. The CDR3 runs 14 residues. Germline lookup yields CDR1 SGHNT and CDR2 YENEEA. The CDR3 DNA reads as TGTGCCAGCAGCTTAGGCCGGGACCAAGAGACCCAGTACTTC. Its protein is CASSLGRDQETQYF.

The gene calls are TRBV19 and TRBJ1-1; 8 bases are shared with TRBD1. Per the germline V gene, CDR1 is LNHDA and CDR2 is SQIVND (reference sequence). The J segment lost 3 bases and the V segment lost 5 bases, leaving 5 bases of the junction unmatched. The CDR3 sequence is 14 residues long. DNA for the CDR3: TGTGCCAGTAGTGGAAGACAGGGGTACACTGAAGCTTTCTTT. Translating gives CASSGRQGYTEAFF. The whole variable domain, remainder taken from reference TRBV19 and TRBJ1-1, is DGGITQSPKYLFRKEGQNVTLSCEQNLNHDAMYWYRQDPGQGLRLIYYSQIVNDFQKGDIAEGYSVSREKKESFPLTVTSAQKNPTAFYLCASSGRQGYTEAFFGQGTRLTVV.

This chain links TRBV19 with TRBJ1-1; TRBD1 agrees at 7 bases. Germline V gene data show CDR1 as LNHDA and CDR2 as SQIVND (reference sequence). The V and J ends lost 4 bases and 7 bases, in that order; junction bases with no gene match: 12. The CDR3 extends over 15 amino acids. As DNA, the CDR3 is TGTGCCAGTAGTAGGGGGACAGCCGCGAGCTTTGAAGCTTTCTTT. Its translation: CASSRGTAASFEAFF. Looking up the rest from reference TRBV19 and TRBJ1-1 gives the full variable domain: DGGITQSPKYLFRKEGQNVTLSCEQNLNHDAMYWYRQDPGQGLRLIYYSQIVNDFQKGDIAEGYSVSREKKESFPLTVTSAQKNPTAFYLCASSRGTAASFEAFFGQGTRLTVV.

This rearrangement joins TRBV6-5 to TRBJ2-3; D is ambiguous. V lost 2 bases, J lost 6 bases, and 12 bases lay in between. This CDR3 has 14 amino acids. The germline gives CDR1 MNHEY, CDR2 SVGAGI. The CDR3 DNA follows: TGTGCCAGCAGTTACCTCATCACGCTGGATACGCAGTATTTT. Encoded protein: CASSYLITLDTQYF.

The rearrangement links TRBV30 to TRBJ1-3; 7 bases fit TRBD1. CDR3 length equals 13 residues. Germline assignment: CDR1 GTSNPN and CDR2 SVGIG (reference sequence). V lost 5 bases and J lost 0; bases outside the gene matches: 1. Here the CDR3 reads CAWDRASGNTIYF. Here the CDR3 DNA reads TGTGCCTGGGACAGGGCCTCTGGAAACACCATATATTTT.

This clone came up a few times. The V gene is TRBV2, the J gene TRBJ1-1; D is possibly TRBD1 (6 bases). Between the trimmed V and J ends, which lost 2 bases and 10 bases, there was a span of 11 bases. CDR1 and CDR2 from the germline V gene are SNHLY and FYNNEI. This CDR3 is built from 12 residues. CDR3 sequence: CASSERRGRAFF. The CDR3, as DNA: TGTGCCAGCAGTGAACGCAGGGGCAGAGCTTTCTTT.

The chain recombines TRBV7-8 with TRBJ1-5; TRBD1 matches 11 bases. The ends lost 2 bases at V and 4 bases at J; junction bases unmatched: 4. Germline lookup yields CDR1 SGHVS and CDR2 FQNEAQ. CDR3 size: 16 residues. The CDR3 DNA reads as TGTGCCAGCAGCTTAATGGGACAGGGGGGGAATCAGCCCCAGCATTTT. The encoded protein is CASSLMGQGGNQPQHF.

The chain couples TRBV9 to TRBJ2-1; 7 nucleotides line up with TRBD2. The germline V gene encodes CDR1 SGDLS and CDR2 YYNGEE. Trimming cost V 3 bases and J 8 bases; bases outside gene matches: 8. The CDR3 extends over 14 amino acids. The CDR3 nucleotides read TGTGCCAGCAGCGCCTGGGGGGGGGTCGATGAGCAGTTCTTC. It codes for CASSAWGGVDEQFF.

J is TRBJ1-3 and V is TRBV9, with D maybe TRBD1 (5 bases). The CDR3 spans 15 residues. Between the trimmed V and J ends, which lost 5 bases and 0 bases, there was a span of 12 bases. The germline V gene encodes CDR1 SGDLS and CDR2 YYNGEE. Written as DNA, the CDR3 is TGTGCCAGCAGGCGGGGGGATTTCTCTGGAAACACCATATATTTT. Translation: CASRRGDFSGNTIYF.

V gene TRBV9 combines with J gene TRBJ2-7, with D perhaps TRBD2 (5 bases). This CDR3 has 15 residues. With 0 bases removed from V and 0 bases from J, the gap between germline ends came to 10 bases. Germline assignment: CDR1 SGDLS and CDR2 YYNGEE. The CDR3 is CASSVGPAVSYEQYF. The CDR3 DNA reads as TGTGCCAGCAGCGTAGGCCCAGCGGTCTCCTACGAGCAGTACTTC.

This clone was counted between two and nine times. The rearrangement joins TRBV7-9 to TRBJ2-7, with 7 bases fitting TRBD1. The CDR3 runs 14 residues. V was clipped by 3 bases and J by 9 bases; unmatched bases: 11. The germline V gene has CDR1 SEHNR and CDR2 FQNEAQ (reference sequence). CDR3 residues: CASSFLPTGDRQYF. For the CDR3, the DNA is TGTGCCAGCAGCTTTTTACCCACAGGGGACAGGCAGTACTTC.

This clone is a singleton in its sample. V and J are TRBV2 and TRBJ1-5; D may be TRBD1 (5 bases). The germline V gene has CDR1 SNHLY and CDR2 FYNNEI. This CDR3 is 13 amino acids long. The V and J ends lost 6 bases and 4 bases respectively, with 10 bases between them. Here the CDR3 reads CASRIEGNQPQHF. The DNA for the CDR3 is TGTGCCAGCAGGATCGAGGGGAATCAGCCCCAGCATTTT.